The 6 T cell receptor beta chains below come from one sample, sequenced in a study of long-term antiretroviral therapy in people with HIV. The run of the v3.0 immunoSEQ assay was at survey level. TCRdb keeps only in-frame clones here, not all; method: immunoSEQ multiplex PCR. Found here are roughly 15,000 clones, around 88% of them singletons; the top ten hold roughly 14%. Sequenced here: unsorted PBMCs, sampled roughly 2.3 years before starting antiretroviral therapy. These receptors all come from a woman aged 25 to 45 with HIV.

The chain has TRBV29-1 and TRBJ2-1; 7 nucleotides align to TRBD1. CDR1 and CDR2 from the germline V gene are SQVTM and ANQGSEA. The CDR3 is 13 amino acids. V trimming: 8 bases; J trimming: 0 bases; junction bases outside the gene matches: 4. The CDR3 loop reads CSSRQGSYNEQFF. CDR3 coding DNA: TGCAGCTCAAGACAGGGCTCCTACAATGAGCAGTTCTTC.

The chain employs TRBV11-2 and TRBJ2-7; 8 bases map to TRBD2. Trimming cost V 4 bases and J 0 bases; bases outside gene matches: 8. Germline values: CDR1 SGHAT, CDR2 FQNNGV. This CDR3 spans 16 amino acids. DNA for the CDR3: TGTGCCAGCAGCTACAACCCCGGGACTAGCTCCTACGAGCAGTACTTC. Amino acids: CASSYNPGTSSYEQYF.

This chain links TRBV7-2 with TRBJ1-1; 9 bases are shared with TRBD1. The CDR3 totals 16 residues. The germline V gene has CDR1 SGHTA and CDR2 FQGNSA. Unmatched junction bases numbered 8, after V lost 2 bases and J lost 4 bases. CDR3 region: CASSLQLQGAGTEAFF. CDR3 DNA: TGTGCCAGCAGCTTACAACTACAGGGGGCTGGCACTGAAGCTTTCTTT.

The chain is built from TRBV28 and TRBJ2-7; D not certain. The germline V gene encodes CDR1 MDHEN and CDR2 SYDVKM. Trimming took off 6 bases at V and 4 bases at J, with 22 bases between the two ends. The CDR3 contains 16 residues. The CDR3 region has the DNA TGTGCCAGCAGCCTGCCGAGGTTTTCCTCACATTACGAGCAGTACTTC. This codes for CASSLPRFSSHYEQYF.

This clone was seen only a few times. The chain couples TRBV7-2 to TRBJ2-7; D gene unclear. The CDR3 totals 12 residues. Germline V gene data show CDR1 as SGHTA and CDR2 as FQGNSA. V lost 2 bases to trimming and J lost 2 bases, with 4 bases between them. CDR3 protein: CASSLSAYEQYF. CDR3 in DNA: TGTGCCAGCAGCTTATCGGCCTACGAGCAGTACTTC.

This clone was seen a few times. The chain is built from TRBV2 and TRBJ1-3; possible D gene TRBD1, 5 bases. Germline V gives CDR1 SNHLY, CDR2 FYNNEI. This CDR3 has 16 residues. V was cut by 3 bases and J by 2 bases, with 14 bases left in between. CDR3 nucleotides: TGTGCCAGCAGTGAGGTCGGGGGAAGAACTGGAAACACCATATATTTT. Translating it yields CASSEVGGRTGNTIYF. Full variable domain (remainder filled in from reference TRBV2 and TRBJ1-3): EPEVTQTPSHQVTQMGQEVILRCVPISNHLYFYWYRQILGQKVEFLVSFYNNEISEKSEIFDDQFSVERPDGSNFTLKIRSTKLEDSAMYFCASSEVGGRTGNTIYFGEGSWLTVV.